This T cell receptor (beta chain) is drawn from a study of blood T cell repertoires in COVID-19. Method: immunoSEQ multiplex PCR; TCRdb's copy keeps in-frame clones and lacks some. Of a few hundred thousand clones listed, approximately 88% were seen once; the top ten hold around 10%. Cohort placement rested on clinical history that participants reported themselves. The TCR sequence derives from a young man with acute COVID-19. The sample comprised PBMCs or T cells enriched from blood (not recorded which).

In nucleotides, the CDR3 is TGTGCCACACAAGACAGGATGGATGAAAAACTGTTTTTT. Residues: CATQDRMDEKLFF. V is TRBV28 and J is TRBJ1-4, with D perhaps TRBD1 (6 bases). Trimming took 10 bases from V and 6 from J, leaving 15 bases between them. Germline values: CDR1 MDHEN, CDR2 SYDVKM. The CDR3 consists of 13 residues.